This entry concerns a single TCR beta chain. Its antigen is currently unknown. The sample is drawn from a study of neoadjuvant anti-PD-1 for oral cavity cancer. Whole-study findings and limits: PBMC Gini-index clonality exceeded responders' in non-responders post-nivolumab.

The repertoire was sequenced with immunoSEQ multiplex PCR; TCRdb's copy has only in-frame clones and lacks some. This table holds more than 10,000 clones, about 70% found once. The time point here: after neoadjuvant nivolumab, at surgical resection. Stage II-IVA oral cavity squamous cell carcinoma was new and untreated by systemic or radiation therapy. The patients had HPV-negative, locally advanced oral cavity squamous cell carcinoma. No culture or expansion preceded analysis of these blood cells. Trimming left V 7 bases short and J 4 bases short, with 11 bases between. This CDR3 contains 13 residues. CDR1 SNHLY and CDR2 FYNNEI come from the germline V gene.

The clonotype comes from a person aged 35-80 years with oral cavity squamous cell carcinoma. V gene TRBV2 combines with J gene TRBJ1-3; unclear D gene. Sequencing used PBMCs, obtained after nivolumab (anti-PD-1) treatment. The CDR3 protein is CASTQAPGNTIYF. The CDR3 nucleotides are TGTGCCAGCACCCAAGCGCCAGGAAACACCATATATTTT.